The clone carrying this T cell receptor (beta chain) appeared a single time. This entry is derived from a study of shared T cell receptors in the human thymus. TCRdb keeps only in-frame clones here, not all; method: immunoSEQ multiplex PCR. This sample carries fewer than 700,000 clones, over 75% of them seen once, and the ten largest clones take about 0.01%. In germline, CDR1 is LNHNV, CDR2 YYDKDF (reference sequence). The V end was cut by 0 bases, the J end by 5 bases, with 14 bases between. CDR3 size: 15 residues. The data also belong to a second study, concerning human thymus T cells.

The J gene is TRBJ2-7, the V gene TRBV15; tentative D call: TRBD1 (6 bases). The sequenced sample consisted of thymocytes. The sequence was obtained from a boy less than two years old with a congenital heart defect. CDR3 residues: CATSRDPGRGHEQYF. Written as DNA, the CDR3 is TGTGCCACCAGCAGAGATCCGGGCAGGGGCCACGAGCAGTACTTC.